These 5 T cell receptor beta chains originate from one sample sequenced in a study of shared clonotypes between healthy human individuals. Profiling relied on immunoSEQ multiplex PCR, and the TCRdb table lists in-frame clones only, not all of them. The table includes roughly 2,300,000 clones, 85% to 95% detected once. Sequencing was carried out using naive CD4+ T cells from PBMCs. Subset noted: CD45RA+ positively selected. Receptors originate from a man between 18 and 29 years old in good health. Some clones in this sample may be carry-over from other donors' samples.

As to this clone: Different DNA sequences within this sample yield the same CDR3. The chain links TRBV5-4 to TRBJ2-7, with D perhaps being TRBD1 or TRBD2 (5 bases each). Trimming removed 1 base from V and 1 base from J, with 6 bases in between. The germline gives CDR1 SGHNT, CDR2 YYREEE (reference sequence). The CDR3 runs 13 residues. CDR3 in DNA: TGTGCCAGCAGCTTGTGGGGGTCCTACGAGCAGTACTTC. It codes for CASSLWGSYEQYF. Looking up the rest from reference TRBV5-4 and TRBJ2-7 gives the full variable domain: ETGVTQSPTHLIKTRGQQVTLRCSSQSGHNTVSWYQQALGQGPQFIFQYYREEENGRGNFPPRFSGLQFPNYSSELNVNALELDDSALYLCASSLWGSYEQYFGPGTRLTVT.

The CDR3 is CSVRGQDTQYF. Here the CDR3 DNA reads TGCAGCGTACGGGGACAAGATACGCAGTATTTT. The chain recombines TRBV29-1 with TRBJ2-3, with D tentatively TRBD1 (6 bases). This CDR3 is built from 11 residues. V was pared by 6 bases and J by 5 bases, with 9 bases between. Germline lookup yields CDR1 SQVTM and CDR2 ANQGSEA.

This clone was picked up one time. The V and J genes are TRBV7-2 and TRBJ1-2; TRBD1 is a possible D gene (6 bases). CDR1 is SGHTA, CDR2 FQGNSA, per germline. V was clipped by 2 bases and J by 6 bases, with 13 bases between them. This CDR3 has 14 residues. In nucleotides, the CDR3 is TGTGCCAGCAGCTTACGGGTTGAGGGGGATGGCTACACCTTC. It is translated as CASSLRVEGDGYTF.

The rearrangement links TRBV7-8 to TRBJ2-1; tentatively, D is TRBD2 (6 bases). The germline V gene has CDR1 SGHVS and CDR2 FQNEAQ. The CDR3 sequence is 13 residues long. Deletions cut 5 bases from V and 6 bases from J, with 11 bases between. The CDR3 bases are TGTGCCAGCAGCCCCCGGGGACTCAATGAGCAGTTCTTC. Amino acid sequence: CASSPRGLNEQFF.

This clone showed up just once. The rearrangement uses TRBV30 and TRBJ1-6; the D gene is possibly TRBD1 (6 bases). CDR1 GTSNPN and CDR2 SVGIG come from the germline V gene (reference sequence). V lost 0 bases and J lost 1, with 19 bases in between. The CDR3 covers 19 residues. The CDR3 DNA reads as TGTGCCTGGAGTGTAAAAGGATTACGAGGGGGGTCCTATAATTCACCCCTCCACTTT. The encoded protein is CAWSVKGLRGGSYNSPLHF.